This TCR beta chain is from a study of blood T cell repertoires in COVID-19. As to this clone: One end of the junction is discordant with germline, which a read error may explain.

There are 11 residues in the CDR3. The germline CDR1 and CDR2 sequences are SGHRS and YFSETQ. Sequencing used immunoSEQ multiplex PCR; TCRdb keeps in-frame clones, though not all of them. The sample includes roughly 64,000 clones, 70% to 90% of them seen just once. The gene calls are TRBV5-1 and TRBJ1-5; D may be TRBD1 (5 bases). The clonotype originates from a man aged 45-65 years with active COVID-19. The material sequenced was peripheral blood. Written as DNA, the CDR3 is TGCGCCAGCAGCTTAGAATCGCCAGGGTATTTT. As protein: CASSLESPGYF.